This paragraph covers one T cell receptor (beta chain) sequence. This sample is drawn from a study of cytomegalovirus exposure and HLA in healthy donors. The CDR3 is 13 amino acids. Trimming stripped 0 bases from V and 4 bases from J, with 7 bases between. Per the germline V gene, CDR1 is MNHEY and CDR2 is SVGAGI. Clones were sequenced by immunoSEQ multiplex PCR, and TCRdb holds only the in-frame ones, with some missing. The sample lists around 94,000 clones, 85% to 95% occurring once. The V gene is TRBV6-5, the J gene TRBJ2-7; unclear D gene. The TCR comes from a woman between 18 and 30 years old in good health and CMV-seronegative. Sequenced sample: PBMCs. The CDR3 nucleotides are TGTGCCAGCAGTTACTCTACCGGGTACGAGCAGTACTTC. Translating it yields CASSYSTGYEQYF.